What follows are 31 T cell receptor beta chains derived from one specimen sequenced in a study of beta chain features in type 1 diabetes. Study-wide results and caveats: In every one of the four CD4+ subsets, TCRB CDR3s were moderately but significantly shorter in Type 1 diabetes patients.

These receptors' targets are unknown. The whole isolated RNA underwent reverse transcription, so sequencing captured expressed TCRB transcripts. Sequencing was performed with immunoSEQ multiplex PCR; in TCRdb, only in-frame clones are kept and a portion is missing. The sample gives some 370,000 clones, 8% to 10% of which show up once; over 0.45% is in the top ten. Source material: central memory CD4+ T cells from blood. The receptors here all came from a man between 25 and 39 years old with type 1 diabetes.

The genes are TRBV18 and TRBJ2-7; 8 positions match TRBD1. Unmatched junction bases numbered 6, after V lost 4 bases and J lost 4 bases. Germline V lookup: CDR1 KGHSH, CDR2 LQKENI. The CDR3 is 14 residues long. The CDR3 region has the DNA TGTGCCAGCTCACGGTCGCAGGGGGCATACGAGCAGTACTTC. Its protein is CASSRSQGAYEQYF.

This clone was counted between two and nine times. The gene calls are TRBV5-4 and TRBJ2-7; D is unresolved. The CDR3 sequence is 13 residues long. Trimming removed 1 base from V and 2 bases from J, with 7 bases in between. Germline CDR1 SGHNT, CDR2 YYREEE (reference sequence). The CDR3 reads CASSLSQTYEQYF. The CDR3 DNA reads TGTGCCAGCAGCTTGAGTCAGACCTACGAGCAGTACTTC. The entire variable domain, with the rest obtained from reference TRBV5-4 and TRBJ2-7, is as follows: ETGVTQSPTHLIKTRGQQVTLRCSSQSGHNTVSWYQQALGQGPQFIFQYYREEENGRGNFPPRFSGLQFPNYSSELNVNALELDDSALYLCASSLSQTYEQYFGPGTRLTVT.

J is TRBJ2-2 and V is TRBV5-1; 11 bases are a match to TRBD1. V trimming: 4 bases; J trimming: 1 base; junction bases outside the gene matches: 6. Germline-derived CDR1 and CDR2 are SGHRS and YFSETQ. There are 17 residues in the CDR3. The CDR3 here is CASSPGQGAWNTGELFF. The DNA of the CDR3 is TGCGCCAGCAGCCCCGGACAGGGGGCGTGGAACACCGGGGAGCTGTTTTTT.

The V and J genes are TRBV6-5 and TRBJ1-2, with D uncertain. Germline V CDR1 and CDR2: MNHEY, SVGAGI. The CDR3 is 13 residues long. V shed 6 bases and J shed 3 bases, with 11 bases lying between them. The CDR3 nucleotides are TGTGCCAGCAGGCTACTTCAGGACTATGGCTACACCTTC. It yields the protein CASRLLQDYGYTF.

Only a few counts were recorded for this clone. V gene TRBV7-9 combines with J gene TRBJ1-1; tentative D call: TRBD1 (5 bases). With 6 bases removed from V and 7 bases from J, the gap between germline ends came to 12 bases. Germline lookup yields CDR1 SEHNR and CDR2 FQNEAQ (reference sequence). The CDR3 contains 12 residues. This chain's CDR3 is CASRSQANEAFF. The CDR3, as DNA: TGTGCCAGCAGGTCACAGGCCAATGAAGCTTTCTTT.

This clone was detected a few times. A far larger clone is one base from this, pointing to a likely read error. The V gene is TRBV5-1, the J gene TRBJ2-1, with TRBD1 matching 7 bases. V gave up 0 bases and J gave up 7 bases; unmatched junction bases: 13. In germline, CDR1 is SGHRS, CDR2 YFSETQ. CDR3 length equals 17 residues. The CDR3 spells CASSLGAHRGWENEQFF. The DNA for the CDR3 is TGCGCCAGCAGCTTGGGGGCCCACAGGGGTTGGGAGAATGAGCAGTTCTTC.

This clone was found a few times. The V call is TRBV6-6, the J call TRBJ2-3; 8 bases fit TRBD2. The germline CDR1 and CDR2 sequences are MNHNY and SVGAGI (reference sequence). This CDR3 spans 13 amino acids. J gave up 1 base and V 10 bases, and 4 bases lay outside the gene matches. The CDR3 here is CATAGGGTDTQYF. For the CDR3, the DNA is TGTGCCACCGCGGGAGGAGGCACAGATACGCAGTATTTT.

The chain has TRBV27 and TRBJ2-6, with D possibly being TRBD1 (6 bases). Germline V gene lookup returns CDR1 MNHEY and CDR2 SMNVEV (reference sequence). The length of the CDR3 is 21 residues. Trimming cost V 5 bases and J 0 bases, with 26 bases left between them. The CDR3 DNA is TGTGCCAGCAGTCCCGAAACGATAGGACAGTACCCCAGCTCTGGGGCCAACGTCCTGACTTTC. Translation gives CASSPETIGQYPSSGANVLTF.

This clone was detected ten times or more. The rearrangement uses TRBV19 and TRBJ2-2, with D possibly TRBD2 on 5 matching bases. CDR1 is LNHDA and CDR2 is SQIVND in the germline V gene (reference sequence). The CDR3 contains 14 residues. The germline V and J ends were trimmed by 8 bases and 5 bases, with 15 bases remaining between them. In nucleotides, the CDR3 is TGTGCCAGTGGATCAGGCTTAGCGACCGGGGAGCTGTTTTTT. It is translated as CASGSGLATGELFF.

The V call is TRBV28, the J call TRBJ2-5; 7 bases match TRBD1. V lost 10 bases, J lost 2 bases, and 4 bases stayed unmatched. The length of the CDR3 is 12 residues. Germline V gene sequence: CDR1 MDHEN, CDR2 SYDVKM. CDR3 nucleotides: TGTGCCATCCGGGACAGACAAGAGACCCAGTACTTC. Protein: CAIRDRQETQYF. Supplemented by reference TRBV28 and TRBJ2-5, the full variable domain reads DVKVTQSSRYLVKRTGEKVFLECVQDMDHENMFWYRQDPGLGLRLIYFSYDVKMKEKGDIPEGYSVSREKKERFSLILESASTNQTSMYLCAIRDRQETQYFGPGTRLLVL.

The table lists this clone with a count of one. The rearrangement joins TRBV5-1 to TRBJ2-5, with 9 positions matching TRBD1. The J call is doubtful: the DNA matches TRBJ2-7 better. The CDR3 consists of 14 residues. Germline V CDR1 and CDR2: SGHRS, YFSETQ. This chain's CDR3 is CASSLGDRVHEQYF. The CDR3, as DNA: TGCGCCAGCAGCTTGGGGGACAGGGTGCACGAGCAGTACTTC.

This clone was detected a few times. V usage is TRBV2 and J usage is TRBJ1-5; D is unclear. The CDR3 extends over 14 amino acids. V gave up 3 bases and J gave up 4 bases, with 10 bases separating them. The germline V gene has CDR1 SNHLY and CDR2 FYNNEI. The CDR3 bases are TGTGCCAGCAGTGAGACGGGATGGAATCAGCCCCAGCATTTT. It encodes CASSETGWNQPQHF.

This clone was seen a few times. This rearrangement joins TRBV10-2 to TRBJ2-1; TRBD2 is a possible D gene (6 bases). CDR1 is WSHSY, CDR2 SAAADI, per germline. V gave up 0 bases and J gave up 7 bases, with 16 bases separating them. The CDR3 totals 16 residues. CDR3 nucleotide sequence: TGCGCCAGCAGTGAGTCCTGGGGAGCGGGCCAAAATGAGCAGTTCTTC. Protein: CASSESWGAGQNEQFF.

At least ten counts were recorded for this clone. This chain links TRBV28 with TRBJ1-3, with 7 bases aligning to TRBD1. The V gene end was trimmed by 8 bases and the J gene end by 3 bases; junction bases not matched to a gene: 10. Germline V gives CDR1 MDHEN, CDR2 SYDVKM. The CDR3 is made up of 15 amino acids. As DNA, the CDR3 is TGTGCCAGCTCTTCACTCGGGACAGATGGAAACACCATATATTTT. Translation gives CASSSLGTDGNTIYF.

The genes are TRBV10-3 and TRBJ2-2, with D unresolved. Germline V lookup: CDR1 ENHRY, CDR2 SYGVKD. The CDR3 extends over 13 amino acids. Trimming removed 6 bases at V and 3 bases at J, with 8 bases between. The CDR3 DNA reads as TGTGCCATCAGCGCTAGGGACACCGGGGAGCTGTTTTTT. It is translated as CAISARDTGELFF.

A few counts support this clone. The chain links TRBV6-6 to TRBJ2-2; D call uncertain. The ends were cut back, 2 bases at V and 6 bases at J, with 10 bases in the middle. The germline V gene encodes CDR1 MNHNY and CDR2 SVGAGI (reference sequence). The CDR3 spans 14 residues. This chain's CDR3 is CASSYRTGAGELFF. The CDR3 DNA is TGTGCCAGCAGTTACCGGACGGGCGCCGGGGAGCTGTTTTTT.

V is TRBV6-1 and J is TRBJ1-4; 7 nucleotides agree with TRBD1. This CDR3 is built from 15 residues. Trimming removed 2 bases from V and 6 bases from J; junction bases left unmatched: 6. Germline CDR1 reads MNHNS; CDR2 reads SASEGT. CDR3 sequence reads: CASSEHRGRDEKLFF. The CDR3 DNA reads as TGTGCCAGCAGTGAACACAGGGGTAGGGATGAAAAACTGTTTTTT.

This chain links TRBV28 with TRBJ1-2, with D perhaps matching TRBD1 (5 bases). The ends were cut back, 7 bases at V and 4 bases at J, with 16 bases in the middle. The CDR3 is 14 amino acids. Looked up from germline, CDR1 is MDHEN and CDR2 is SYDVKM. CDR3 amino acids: CASKPRDLVYGYTF. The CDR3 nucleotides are TGTGCCAGCAAACCAAGGGACCTCGTCTATGGCTACACCTTC.

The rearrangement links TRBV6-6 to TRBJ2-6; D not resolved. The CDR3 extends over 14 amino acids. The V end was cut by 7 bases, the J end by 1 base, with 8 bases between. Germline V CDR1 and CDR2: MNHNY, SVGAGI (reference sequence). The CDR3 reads CASTISSGANVLTF. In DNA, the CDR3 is TGTGCCAGCACCATATCGTCTGGGGCCAACGTCCTGACTTTC.

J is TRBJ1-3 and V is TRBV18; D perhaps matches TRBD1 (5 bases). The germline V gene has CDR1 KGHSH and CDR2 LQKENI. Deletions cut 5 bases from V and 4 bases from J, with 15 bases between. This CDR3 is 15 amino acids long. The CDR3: CASSFGALRGNTIYF. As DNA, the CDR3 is TGTGCCAGCTCATTTGGGGCCCTTAGAGGAAACACCATATATTTT.

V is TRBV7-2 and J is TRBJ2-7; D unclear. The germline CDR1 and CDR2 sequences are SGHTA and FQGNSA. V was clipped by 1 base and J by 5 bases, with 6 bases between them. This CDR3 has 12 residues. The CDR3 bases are TGTGCCAGCAGCTTAGTAACGGACGAGCAGTACTTC. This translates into CASSLVTDEQYF.

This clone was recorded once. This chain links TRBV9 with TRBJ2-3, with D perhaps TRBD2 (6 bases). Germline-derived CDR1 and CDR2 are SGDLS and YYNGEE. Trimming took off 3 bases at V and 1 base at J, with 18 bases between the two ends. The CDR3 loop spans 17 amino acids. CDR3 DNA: TGTGCCAGCAGCGCGCACCGGGACTCCCGCGGCACAGATACGCAGTATTTT. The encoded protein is CASSAHRDSRGTDTQYF.

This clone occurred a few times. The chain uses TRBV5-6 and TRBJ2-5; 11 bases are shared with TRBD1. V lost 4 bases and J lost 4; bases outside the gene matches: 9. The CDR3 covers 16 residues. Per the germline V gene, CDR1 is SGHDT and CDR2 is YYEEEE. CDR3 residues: CASSLPGQGGGETQYF. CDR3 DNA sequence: TGTGCCAGCAGCCTTCCGGGACAGGGGGGAGGAGAGACCCAGTACTTC.

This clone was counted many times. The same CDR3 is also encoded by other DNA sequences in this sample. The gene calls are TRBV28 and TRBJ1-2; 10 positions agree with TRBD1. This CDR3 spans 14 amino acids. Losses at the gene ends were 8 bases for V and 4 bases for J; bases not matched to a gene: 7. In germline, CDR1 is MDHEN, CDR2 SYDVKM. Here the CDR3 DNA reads TGTGCCAGCTCGTCGGGACAGGGGAGCTATGGCTACACCTTC. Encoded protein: CASSSGQGSYGYTF.

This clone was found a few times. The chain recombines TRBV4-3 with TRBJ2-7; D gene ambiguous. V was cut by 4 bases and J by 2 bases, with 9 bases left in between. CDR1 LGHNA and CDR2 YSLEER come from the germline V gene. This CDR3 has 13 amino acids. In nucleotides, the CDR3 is TGCGCCAGCAGCCTAACGGGCACCTACGAGCAGTACTTC. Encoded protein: CASSLTGTYEQYF.

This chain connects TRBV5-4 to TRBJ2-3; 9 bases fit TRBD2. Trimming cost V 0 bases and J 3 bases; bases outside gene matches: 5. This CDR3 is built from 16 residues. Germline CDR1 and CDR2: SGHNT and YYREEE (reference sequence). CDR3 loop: CASSLGGGEGTDTQYF. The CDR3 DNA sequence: TGTGCCAGCAGCTTGGGCGGGGGGGAAGGTACAGATACGCAGTATTTT. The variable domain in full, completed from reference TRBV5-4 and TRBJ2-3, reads ETGVTQSPTHLIKTRGQQVTLRCSSQSGHNTVSWYQQALGQGPQFIFQYYREEENGRGNFPPRFSGLQFPNYSSELNVNALELDDSALYLCASSLGGGEGTDTQYFGPGTRLTVL.

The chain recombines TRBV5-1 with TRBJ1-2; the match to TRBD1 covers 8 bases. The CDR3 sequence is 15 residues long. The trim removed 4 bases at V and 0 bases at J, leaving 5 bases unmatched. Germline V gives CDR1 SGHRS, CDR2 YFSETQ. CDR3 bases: TGCGCCAGCAGCGAGGGACAGGCCTCTAACTATGGCTACACCTTC. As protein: CASSEGQASNYGYTF.

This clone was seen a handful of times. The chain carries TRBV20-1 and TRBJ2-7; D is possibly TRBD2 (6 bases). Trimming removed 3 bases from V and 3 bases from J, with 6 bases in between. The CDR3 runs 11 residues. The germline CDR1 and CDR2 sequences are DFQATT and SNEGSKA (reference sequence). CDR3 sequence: CSARGGYEQYF. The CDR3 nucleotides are TGCAGTGCTAGGGGAGGCTACGAGCAGTACTTC.

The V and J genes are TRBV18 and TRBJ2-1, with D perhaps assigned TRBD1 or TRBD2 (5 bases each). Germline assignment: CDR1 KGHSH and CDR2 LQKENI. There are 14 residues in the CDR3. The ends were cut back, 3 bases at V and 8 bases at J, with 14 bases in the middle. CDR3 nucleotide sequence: TGTGCCAGCTCACCTACCGGGACCACTCATGAGCAGTTCTTC. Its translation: CASSPTGTTHEQFF.

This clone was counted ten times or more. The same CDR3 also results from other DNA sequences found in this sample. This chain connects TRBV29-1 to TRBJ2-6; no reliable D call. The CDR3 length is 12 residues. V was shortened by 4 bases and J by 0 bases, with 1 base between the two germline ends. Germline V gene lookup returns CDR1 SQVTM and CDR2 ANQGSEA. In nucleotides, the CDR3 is TGCAGCGTTGCCTCTGGGGCCAACGTCCTGACTTTC. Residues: CSVASGANVLTF.

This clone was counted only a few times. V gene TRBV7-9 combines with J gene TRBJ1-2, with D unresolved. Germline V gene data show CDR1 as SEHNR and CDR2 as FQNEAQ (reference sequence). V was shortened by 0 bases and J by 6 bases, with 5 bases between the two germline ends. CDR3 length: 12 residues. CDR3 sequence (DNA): TGTGCCAGCAGCTTAGCTGAGGATGGCTACACCTTC. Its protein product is CASSLAEDGYTF.